This passage covers 15 T cell receptor beta chains from one sample sequenced in a study of blood T cell repertoires in COVID-19. Profiling relied on immunoSEQ multiplex PCR, and the TCRdb table lists in-frame clones only, not all of them. The table lists about 230,000 clones, 86% of them singletons, with under 14% in the top ten. The sample comprised peripheral blood. Receptors were obtained from a man aged 45 to 65 with COVID-19, enrolled during active disease.

This sequence joins TRBV4-3 and TRBJ2-2, with 7 bases aligning to TRBD2. The germline CDR1 and CDR2 sequences are LGHNA and YSLEER. CDR3 length equals 15 residues. J was trimmed by 1 base and V by 1 base; bases with no gene match: 0. This CDR3 reads CASSQAGGNTGELFF. As DNA, the CDR3 is TGCGCCAGCAGCCAAGCGGGGGGGAACACCGGGGAGCTGTTTTTT.

This clone has a single count. The CDR3 sequence: CASGPPTGGADTQYF. CDR3 DNA sequence: TGTGCCAGCGGCCCACCGACAGGGGGCGCAGATACGCAGTATTTT. The chain combines TRBV6-2 or TRBV6-3 with TRBJ2-3; TRBD1 matches 10 bases. V was clipped by 8 bases and J by 4 bases; unmatched bases: 9. This CDR3 contains 15 residues. Germline V lookup: CDR1 MNHEY, CDR2 SVGEGT.

The rearrangement uses TRBV6-5 and TRBJ2-5, with D perhaps matching TRBD1 (5 bases). CDR1 and CDR2 (germline): MNHEY, SVGAGI. V lost 4 bases to trimming and J lost 5 bases, with 14 bases between them. The CDR3 contains 14 residues. In nucleotides, the CDR3 is TGTGCCAGCAGTTCCCGGACACTGGGGGAGACCCAGTACTTC. Amino acids: CASSSRTLGETQYF.

This chain links TRBV9 with TRBJ1-3, with no clear D. V dropped 1 base and J dropped 0 bases, with 8 bases sitting between them. CDR3 length equals 15 residues. From germline, CDR1 is SGDLS and CDR2 YYNGEE. CDR3 region: CASSVLSGSGNTIYF. As DNA, the CDR3 is TGTGCCAGCAGCGTACTCTCAGGCTCTGGAAACACCATATATTTT.

Of note for this clone: Other nucleotide sequences from this sample produce the same CDR3. V and J are TRBV6-1 and TRBJ1-5, with TRBD1 identical over 8 bases. The length of the CDR3 is 16 residues. V was clipped by 2 bases and J by 6 bases; unmatched bases: 9. CDR1 is MNHNS, CDR2 SASEGT, per germline. DNA for the CDR3: TGTGCCAGCAGTGAATCGACCTGGACAGGGTCTCAGCCCCAGCATTTT. Its protein is CASSESTWTGSQPQHF.

The CDR3 reads CASSDSGTGMYGYTF. The CDR3 DNA reads as TGTGCCAGCAGTGACTCGGGGACAGGGATGTATGGCTACACCTTC. J is TRBJ1-2 and V is TRBV6-4, with 9 bases matching TRBD1. The CDR3 has 15 amino acids. The trim removed 0 bases at V and 5 bases at J, leaving 4 bases unmatched. The germline gives CDR1 MRHNA, CDR2 SNTAGT.

The chain links TRBV7-9 to TRBJ1-4; D unclear. V was pared by 1 base and J by 2 bases, with 8 bases between. Germline CDR1 reads SEHNR; CDR2 reads FQNEAQ (reference sequence). The length of the CDR3 is 15 residues. CDR3 loop: CASSLVAGTNEKLFF. The CDR3, as DNA: TGTGCCAGCAGCTTAGTGGCCGGGACTAATGAAAAACTGTTTTTT.

This rearrangement joins TRBV5-1 to TRBJ1-6; 9 nucleotides match TRBD1. Trimming took 6 bases from V and 5 from J; bases not matched to a gene: 6. The V gene's germline CDR1 is SGHRS and CDR2 YFSETQ. The CDR3 has 15 residues. CDR3 bases: TGCGCCAGCACCCTACGGACAGGGGATAATTCACCCCTCCACTTT. Amino acid sequence: CASTLRTGDNSPLHF.

The chain carries TRBV7-9 and TRBJ2-1; D is uncertain. V was trimmed by 1 base and J by 8 bases, leaving 6 bases between them. Germline V gene sequence: CDR1 SEHNR, CDR2 FQNEAQ (reference sequence). CDR3 length: 12 amino acids. CDR3: CASSLVADEQFF. In DNA, the CDR3 is TGTGCCAGCAGCTTAGTTGCGGATGAGCAGTTCTTC.

This rearrangement joins TRBV7-9 to TRBJ1-1; 7 bases map to TRBD1. V shed 5 bases, J shed 3 bases, and the junction held 9 bases outside the gene matches. Germline values: CDR1 SEHNR, CDR2 FQNEAQ (reference sequence). The CDR3 contains 15 residues. The CDR3 spells CASSQATGLDTEAFF. CDR3 DNA sequence: TGTGCCAGCAGCCAAGCGACAGGGTTGGACACTGAAGCTTTCTTT.

As DNA, the CDR3 is TGCGCCAGCAGCCAAGAGGGACTAGCGAACGAGCAGTACTTC. Its translation: CASSQEGLANEQYF. The chain combines TRBV4-3 with TRBJ2-7; 10 bases map to TRBD2. V gave up 0 bases and J gave up 5 bases; unmatched junction bases: 1. CDR1 is LGHNA, CDR2 YSLEER, per germline. The CDR3 contains 14 residues.

This clone turned up a few times. The chain couples TRBV6-5 to TRBJ2-7, with 8 bases aligning to TRBD2. CDR1 and CDR2 from the germline V gene are MNHEY and SVGAGI. The CDR3 covers 15 residues. The trim removed 5 bases at V and 1 base at J, leaving 7 bases unmatched. The CDR3 here is CASSQSGSPSYEQYF. The CDR3 nucleotides are TGTGCCAGCAGTCAGAGCGGGAGTCCTTCCTACGAGCAGTACTTC.

This chain joins TRBV6-2 or TRBV6-3 and TRBJ2-1, with TRBD2 identical over 8 bases. V was clipped by 6 bases and J by 4 bases; unmatched bases: 11. The CDR3 has 16 amino acids. Germline loops: CDR1 MNHEY, CDR2 SVGEGT. For the CDR3, the DNA is TGTGCCAGCAGCTCAGGACTAGCAGCCAAATACAATGAGCAGTTCTTC. Its translation is CASSSGLAAKYNEQFF.

V and J are TRBV27 and TRBJ2-7; 8 bases are a match to TRBD1. With V trimmed by 5 bases and J by 3 bases, 9 bases remained unmatched. The germline V gene has CDR1 MNHEY and CDR2 SMNVEV (reference sequence). The CDR3 is made up of 15 amino acids. In DNA form, the CDR3 reads TGTGCCAGCAGTACAAAGACAGGGGCTTTCTACGAGCAGTACTTC. Amino acid sequence: CASSTKTGAFYEQYF.

This clone has only one observation. The genes are TRBV12-3 or TRBV12-4 and TRBJ2-3, with no clear D. V gave up 3 bases and J gave up 5 bases, with 3 bases separating them. This CDR3 has 11 amino acids. CDR3 nucleotide sequence: TGTGCCAGCAGTTTTCGAGATACGCAGTATTTT. It is translated as CASSFRDTQYF.